Following are 25 T cell receptor beta chains from one sample sequenced in a study of T-cell reconstitution after alpha-beta-depleted transplantation in children. Molecular barcoding with unique molecular identifiers was used for the TCRbeta library. One entry per CDR3 protein results from TCRdb running MiXCR on the PCR reads. Of 90,000 to 130,000 distinct CDR3 sequences in the sample, approximately 6.6% were seen once. The sample here was PBMCs, mostly from graft donor cells, taken 360 days after TCRalphabeta/CD19-depleted stem cell transplant. These receptors all come from a male patient aged 2 to 10 who had a stem cell transplant for acute lymphoblastic leukemia, so the T cells may come from the graft donor.

This clonotype was counted many times. The gene calls are TRBV9 and TRBJ1-2; perhaps TRBD1 as D (6 bases). CDR1 is SGDLS and CDR2 is YYNGEE in the germline V gene. The CDR3 has 16 residues. The ends were cut back, 4 bases at V and 0 bases at J, with 16 bases in the middle. CDR3 amino acids: CASSHPRDTTNYGYTF. In DNA, the CDR3 is TGTGCCAGCAGCCACCCCCGGGACACAACTAACTATGGCTACACCTTC.

This clonotype came up a few times. The chain links TRBV24-1 to TRBJ1-2, with no clear D. The CDR3 is 15 residues long. Trimming removed 3 bases from V and 5 bases from J, with 15 bases in between. Germline CDR1 reads KGHDR; CDR2 reads SFDVKD. CDR3 sequence (DNA): TGTGCCACCAGTGATAGATCCGAGGGATCATATGGCTACACCTTC. It encodes CATSDRSEGSYGYTF.

In its sample, this clonotype was seen many times. This chain uses TRBV5-1 with TRBJ1-1, with 7 bases identical to TRBD1. This CDR3 is 13 amino acids long. In germline, CDR1 is SGHRS, CDR2 YFSETQ. Unmatched junction bases numbered 1, after V lost 2 bases and J lost 3 bases. The CDR3 region has the DNA TGCGCCAGCAGCTTCACAGGGGACACTGAAGCTTTCTTT. This gives the protein CASSFTGDTEAFF.

As for this clonotype: One base away lies a much larger clone, so this may be a sequencing read error. The V gene is TRBV20-1, the J gene TRBJ2-7; TRBD1 might be the D (6 bases). V was trimmed by 8 bases and J by 5 bases, leaving 19 bases between them. Germline CDR1 DFQATT, CDR2 SNEGSKA (reference sequence). The CDR3 sequence is 13 residues long. The chain's CDR3 is CSPSRVRGDEQYF. CDR3 bases: TGCAGTCCTTCCCGGGTCAGGGGCGACGAGCAGTACTTC.

This clonotype was detected a few times. The chain uses TRBV11-3 and TRBJ2-2; D is perhaps TRBD1 or TRBD2 (6 bases each). Germline CDR1 SGHNT, CDR2 YENEEA. V gave up 1 base and J gave up 7 bases, with 22 bases separating them. The length of the CDR3 is 18 residues. The CDR3, as DNA: TGTGCCAGCAGCTTAGTGAGACGGGGGCACAGGGAAGTCGGGGAGCTGTTTTTT. It codes for CASSLVRRGHREVGELFF.

This clonotype has just a few counts. The rearrangement uses TRBV25-1 and TRBJ2-3, with 8 bases aligning to TRBD2. CDR1 and CDR2 (germline): MGHDK, SYGVNS. There are 16 residues in the CDR3. V gave up 5 bases and J gave up 6 bases; unmatched junction bases: 13. The CDR3 here is CASSPRTSRLIDTQYF. Written as DNA, the CDR3 is TGTGCCAGCAGTCCCCGGACTAGCCGTCTAATCGATACGCAGTATTTT.

This clonotype was observed a handful of times. The rearrangement uses TRBV6-1 and TRBJ2-3; D is undetermined. CDR3 length equals 13 residues. The germline V and J ends were trimmed by 0 bases and 6 bases, with 7 bases remaining between them. Per germline, CDR1 MNHNS and CDR2 SASEGT. The CDR3 loop is CASSEALQDTQYF. The CDR3 DNA is TGTGCCAGCAGTGAAGCGCTTCAGGATACGCAGTATTTT.

This clonotype appeared a few times. The V gene is TRBV6-1, the J gene TRBJ1-2, with a possible D match to TRBD1 (6 bases). Trimming stripped 6 bases from V and 4 bases from J, with 12 bases between. Per germline, CDR1 MNHNS and CDR2 SASEGT. This CDR3 is 13 amino acids long. As DNA, the CDR3 is TGTGCCAGCAGCCACGACAGGAGCTATGGCTACACCTTC. Translating gives CASSHDRSYGYTF.

This clonotype came up a few times. The chain links TRBV27 to TRBJ1-1; D gene uncertain. Germline CDR1 reads MNHEY; CDR2 reads SMNVEV (reference sequence). The CDR3 contains 14 residues. V was shortened by 4 bases and J by 1 base, with 10 bases between the two germline ends. CDR3 nucleotide sequence: TGTGCCAGCAGTTGGGTAGGATCGAACACTGAAGCTTTCTTT. This encodes CASSWVGSNTEAFF.

This clonotype was observed many times. This chain links TRBV4-2 with TRBJ2-7, with D perhaps matching TRBD1 (8 bases). The V gene's germline CDR1 is LGHNA and CDR2 YNFKEQ. The V gene lost 4 bases and the J gene lost 5 bases, with 18 bases spanning the gap. The CDR3 is 15 residues long. DNA for the CDR3: TGTGCCAGCAGCCCAATTAGACAGGGGAGGGACGAGCAGTACTTC. Translated: CASSPIRQGRDEQYF.

The gene calls are TRBV10-3 and TRBJ1-1, with 8 bases fitting TRBD1. The V segment lost 1 base and the J segment 2 bases; nucleotides outside the gene matches: 9. There are 17 residues in the CDR3. Germline V gene lookup returns CDR1 ENHRY and CDR2 SYGVKD. The CDR3 coding sequence is TGTGCCATCAGTGAGTGGGACAGGCCTTACCCAAACACTGAAGCTTTCTTT. Translated: CAISEWDRPYPNTEAFF.

This clonotype was counted a few times. The V and J genes are TRBV7-8 and TRBJ1-1; a possible D gene is TRBD1 (5 bases). Trimming removed 2 bases at V and 0 bases at J, with 16 bases between. The CDR3 has 17 amino acids. Germline CDR1 is SGHVS and CDR2 is FQNEAQ. The CDR3 DNA reads TGTGCCAGCAGCTTAAAAGACAGATTGAAGATGAACACTGAAGCTTTCTTT. This gives the protein CASSLKDRLKMNTEAFF.

This chain's CDR3 is CASSSGRTAQYF. The CDR3 DNA reads as TGTGCCAGCAGCTCCGGACGGACGGCCCAGTACTTC. The chain couples TRBV7-9 to TRBJ2-5; D gene uncertain. Trimming took 4 bases from V and 9 from J, leaving 12 bases between them. The CDR3 is 12 amino acids. Germline loops: CDR1 SEHNR, CDR2 FQNEAQ (reference sequence). The full variable domain, in which reference TRBV7-9 and TRBJ2-5 provide the parts outside the CDR3, is DTGVSQNPRHKITKRGQNVTFRCDPISEHNRLYWYRQTLGQGPEFLTYFQNEAQLEKSRLLSDRFSAERPKGSFSTLEIQRTEQGDSAMYLCASSSGRTAQYFGPGTRLLVL.

CDR3 in amino acids: CASSLWQVNGYTF. In DNA form, the CDR3 reads TGTGCCAGCAGCTTATGGCAGGTGAATGGCTACACCTTC. The chain couples TRBV7-9 to TRBJ1-2; no clear D. The V gene lost 2 bases and the J gene lost 6 bases, with 10 bases spanning the gap. Germline CDR1 SEHNR, CDR2 FQNEAQ (reference sequence). The CDR3 consists of 13 residues. Filled out from reference TRBV7-9 and TRBJ1-2, the complete variable domain reads DTGVSQNPRHKITKRGQNVTFRCDPISEHNRLYWYRQTLGQGPEFLTYFQNEAQLEKSRLLSDRFSAERPKGSFSTLEIQRTEQGDSAMYLCASSLWQVNGYTFGSGTRLTVV.

This clonotype was picked up a small number of times. The CDR3 DNA is TGTGCCAGCAGTTCGCCTGGCAGGGGTCACAATCAGCCCCAGCATTTT. Translation gives CASSSPGRGHNQPQHF. The chain uses TRBV27 and TRBJ1-5, with a weak D call TRBD1 (6 bases). This CDR3 spans 16 amino acids. Trimming shortened V by 4 bases and J by 3 bases, and 16 bases separated the two germline ends. The germline V gene encodes CDR1 MNHEY and CDR2 SMNVEV (reference sequence).

This clonotype has at least ten counts. This chain connects TRBV9 to TRBJ2-1; no clear D gene. The CDR3 is 15 amino acids. Per the germline V gene, CDR1 is SGDLS and CDR2 is YYNGEE. V was trimmed by 0 bases and J by 5 bases, leaving 12 bases between them. The CDR3 loop reads CASSVEGLKHNEQFF. DNA of the CDR3: TGTGCCAGCAGCGTAGAGGGTCTGAAGCACAATGAGCAGTTCTTC.

This clonotype was counted ten times or more. This chain uses TRBV5-1 with TRBJ2-3; TRBD1 matches 7 bases. CDR1 SGHRS and CDR2 YFSETQ come from the germline V gene. This CDR3 comprises 16 residues. The V segment lost 4 bases and the J segment 8 bases; nucleotides outside the gene matches: 16. The CDR3 is CASSPQGEAGWGTQYF. The CDR3 DNA follows: TGCGCCAGCAGCCCCCAGGGGGAAGCTGGGTGGGGTACGCAGTATTTT.

Details on this clonotype: Given a much more abundant clone one base away, this may be a read error. This chain links TRBV12-3 or TRBV12-4 with TRBJ2-7; D gene uncertain. The CDR3 spans 13 residues. The CDR3 loop is CANSFGRSYEQYF. The CDR3 nucleotides read TGTGCCAACAGTTTTGGCAGGTCCTACGAGCAGTACTTC.

CDR3 protein: CSARDLLAANYEQYF. CDR3 bases: TGCAGTGCTAGAGATCTACTAGCGGCAAACTACGAGCAGTACTTC. This chain connects TRBV20-1 to TRBJ2-7, with TRBD2 matching over 8 bases. The germline V gene encodes CDR1 DFQATT and CDR2 SNEGSKA (reference sequence). Trimming cost V 0 bases and J 3 bases; bases outside gene matches: 7. CDR3 length: 15 amino acids.

This clonotype showed up just a few times. V usage is TRBV15 and J usage is TRBJ2-2, with D uncertain. Trimming took 0 bases from V and 3 from J, leaving 8 bases between them. This CDR3 comprises 15 residues. CDR1 is LNHNV, CDR2 YYDKDF, per germline (reference sequence). The CDR3 spells CATSRDSAYTGELFF. Here the CDR3 DNA reads TGTGCCACCAGCAGAGATAGTGCATACACCGGGGAGCTGTTTTTT. Full variable domain (outside the CDR3, taken from reference TRBV15 and TRBJ2-2): DAMVIQNPRYQVTQFGKPVTLSCSQTLNHNVMYWYQQKSSQAPKLLFHYYDKDFNNEADTPDNFQSRRPNTSFCFLDIRSPGLGDTAMYLCATSRDSAYTGELFFGEGSRLTVL.

This clonotype was seen more than once but under ten times. V usage is TRBV29-1 and J usage is TRBJ1-2, with D uncertain. The CDR3 extends over 12 amino acids. Germline CDR1 and CDR2: SQVTM and ANQGSEA. The germline V and J ends were trimmed by 5 bases and 8 bases, with 15 bases remaining between them. The CDR3 sequence: CSVPARRRGYTF. In DNA, the CDR3 is TGCAGCGTTCCCGCGCGTAGAAGAGGCTACACCTTC.

This clonotype was seen repeatedly, ten times or more. V is TRBV4-1 and J is TRBJ2-2, with 8 bases lining up with TRBD2. V was clipped by 4 bases and J by 2 bases; unmatched bases: 0. Germline loops: CDR1 MGHRA, CDR2 YSYEKL. The CDR3 extends over 14 amino acids. This CDR3 is CASSRTSNTGELFF. Here the CDR3 DNA reads TGCGCCAGCAGCCGGACTAGCAACACCGGGGAGCTGTTTTTT.

This clonotype has more than one count but fewer than ten. V is TRBV7-9 and J is TRBJ1-2; D ambiguous. The CDR3 is made up of 13 amino acids. The germline gives CDR1 SEHNR, CDR2 FQNEAQ (reference sequence). V was pared by 1 base and J by 9 bases, with 12 bases between. The CDR3 DNA follows: TGTGCCAGCAGCTTAGGGCATTTGGAGAGCTACACCTTC. Translating gives CASSLGHLESYTF.

Ten or more counts support this clonotype. V usage is TRBV10-1 and J usage is TRBJ2-3; no reliable D call. Germline CDR1 is WNHNN and CDR2 is SYGVQD (reference sequence). This CDR3 is 12 amino acids long. Trimming shortened V by 8 bases and J by 5 bases, and 11 bases separated the two germline ends. The CDR3 is CASSLTRDTQYF. The CDR3 region has the DNA TGCGCCAGCTCCCTGACTCGAGATACGCAGTATTTT.

V is TRBV30 and J is TRBJ2-1; 9 nucleotides align to TRBD2. Unmatched junction bases numbered 4, after V lost 3 bases and J lost 7 bases. The CDR3 covers 13 residues. Germline loops: CDR1 GTSNPN, CDR2 SVGIG (reference sequence). CDR3 nucleotides: TGTGCCTGGAGAGGTAGCGGGAGAAATGAGCAGTTCTTC. It encodes CAWRGSGRNEQFF.